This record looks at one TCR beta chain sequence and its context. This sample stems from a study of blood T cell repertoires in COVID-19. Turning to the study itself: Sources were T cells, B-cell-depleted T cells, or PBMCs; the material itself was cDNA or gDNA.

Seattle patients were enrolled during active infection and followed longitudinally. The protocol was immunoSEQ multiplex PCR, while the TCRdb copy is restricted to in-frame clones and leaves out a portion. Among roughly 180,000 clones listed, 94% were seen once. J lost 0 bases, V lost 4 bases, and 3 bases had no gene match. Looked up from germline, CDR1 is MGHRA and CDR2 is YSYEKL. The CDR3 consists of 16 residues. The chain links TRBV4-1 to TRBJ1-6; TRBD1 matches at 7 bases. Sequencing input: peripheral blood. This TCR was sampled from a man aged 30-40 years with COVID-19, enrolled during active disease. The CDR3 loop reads CASSRGQASYNSPLHF. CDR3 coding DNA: TGCGCCAGCAGCCGCGGACAGGCCTCCTATAATTCACCCCTCCACTTT.